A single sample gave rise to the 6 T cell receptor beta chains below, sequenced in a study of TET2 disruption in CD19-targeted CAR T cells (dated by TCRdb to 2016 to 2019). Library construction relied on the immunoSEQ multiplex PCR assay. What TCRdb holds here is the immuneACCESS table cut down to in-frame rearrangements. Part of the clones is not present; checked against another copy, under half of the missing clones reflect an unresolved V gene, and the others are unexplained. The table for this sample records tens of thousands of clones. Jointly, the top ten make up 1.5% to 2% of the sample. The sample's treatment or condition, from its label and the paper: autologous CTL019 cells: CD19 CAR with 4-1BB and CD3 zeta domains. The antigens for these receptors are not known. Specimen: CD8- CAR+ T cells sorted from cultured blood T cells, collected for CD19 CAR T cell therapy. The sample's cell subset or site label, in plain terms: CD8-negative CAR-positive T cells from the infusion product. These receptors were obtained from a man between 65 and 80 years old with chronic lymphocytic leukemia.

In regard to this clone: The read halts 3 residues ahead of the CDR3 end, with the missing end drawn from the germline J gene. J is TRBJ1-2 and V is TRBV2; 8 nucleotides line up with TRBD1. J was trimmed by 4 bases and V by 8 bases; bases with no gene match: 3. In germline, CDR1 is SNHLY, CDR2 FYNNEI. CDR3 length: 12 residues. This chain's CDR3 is CASADRVYGYTF. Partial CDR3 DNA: TGTGCCAGCGCGGACAGGGTCTATGGC.

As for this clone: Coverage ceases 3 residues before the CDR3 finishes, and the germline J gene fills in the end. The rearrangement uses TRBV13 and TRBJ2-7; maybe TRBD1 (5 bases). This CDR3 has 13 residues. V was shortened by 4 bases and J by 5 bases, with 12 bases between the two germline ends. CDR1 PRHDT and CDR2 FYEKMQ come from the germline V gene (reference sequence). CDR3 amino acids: CASSSRTRDEQYF. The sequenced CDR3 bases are TGTGCCAGCAGCTCCCGGACAAGGGACGAG.

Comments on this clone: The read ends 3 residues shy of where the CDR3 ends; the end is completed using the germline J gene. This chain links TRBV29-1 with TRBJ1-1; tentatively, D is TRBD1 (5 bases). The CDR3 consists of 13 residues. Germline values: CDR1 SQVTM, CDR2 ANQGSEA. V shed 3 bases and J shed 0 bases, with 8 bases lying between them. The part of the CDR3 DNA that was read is TGCAGCGTTGAGACAGCAATGAACACTGAA. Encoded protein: CSVETAMNTE. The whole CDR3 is CSVETAMNTEAFF.

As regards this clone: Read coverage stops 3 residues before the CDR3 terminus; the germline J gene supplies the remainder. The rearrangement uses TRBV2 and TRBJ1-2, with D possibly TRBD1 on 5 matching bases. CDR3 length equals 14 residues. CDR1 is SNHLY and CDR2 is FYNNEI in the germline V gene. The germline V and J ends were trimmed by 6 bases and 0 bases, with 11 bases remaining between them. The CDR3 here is CASSREKTNYGYTF. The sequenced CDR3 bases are TGTGCCAGCAGCAGGGAAAAAACTAACTATGGC.

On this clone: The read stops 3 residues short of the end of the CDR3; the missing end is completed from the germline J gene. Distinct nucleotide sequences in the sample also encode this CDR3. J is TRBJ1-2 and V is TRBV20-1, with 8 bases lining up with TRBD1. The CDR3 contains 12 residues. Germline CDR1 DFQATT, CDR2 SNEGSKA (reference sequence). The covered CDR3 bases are TGCAGTGCAAGGACAGGGTACGGCGGT. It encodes CSARTGYGG. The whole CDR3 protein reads CSARTGYGGYTF.

CDR3 loop: CASSEARDRGQNTEAFF. Partial CDR3 DNA: TGTGCCAGCAGTGAAGCGCGGGACAGGGGGCAGAACACTGAA. The chain couples TRBV6-1 to TRBJ1-1, with TRBD1 identical over 12 bases. The read falls 3 residues short of the CDR3 end, and the missing part is taken from the germline J gene. The CDR3 has 17 amino acids. V lost 0 bases, J lost 1 base, and 3 bases stayed unmatched. In germline, CDR1 is MNHNS, CDR2 SASEGT.